This T cell receptor (beta chain) was sequenced in a study of shared clonotypes between healthy human individuals. The CDR3 contains 12 residues. V dropped 5 bases and J dropped 3 bases, with 8 bases sitting between them. Germline CDR1 reads SNHLY; CDR2 reads FYNNEI. The protocol was immunoSEQ multiplex PCR, while the TCRdb copy is restricted to in-frame clones and leaves out a portion. The sample carries millions of clones, roughly 96% recorded once. This TCR came from a man aged 18-30 years in good health. Material: naive CD4+ T cells sorted from blood. Sample subset: CD45RA+ positively selected. This chain links TRBV2 with TRBJ2-7; unclear D gene. CDR3: CASSSGRYEQYF. The CDR3, as DNA: TGTGCCAGCAGTTCAGGTCGCTACGAGCAGTACTTC.